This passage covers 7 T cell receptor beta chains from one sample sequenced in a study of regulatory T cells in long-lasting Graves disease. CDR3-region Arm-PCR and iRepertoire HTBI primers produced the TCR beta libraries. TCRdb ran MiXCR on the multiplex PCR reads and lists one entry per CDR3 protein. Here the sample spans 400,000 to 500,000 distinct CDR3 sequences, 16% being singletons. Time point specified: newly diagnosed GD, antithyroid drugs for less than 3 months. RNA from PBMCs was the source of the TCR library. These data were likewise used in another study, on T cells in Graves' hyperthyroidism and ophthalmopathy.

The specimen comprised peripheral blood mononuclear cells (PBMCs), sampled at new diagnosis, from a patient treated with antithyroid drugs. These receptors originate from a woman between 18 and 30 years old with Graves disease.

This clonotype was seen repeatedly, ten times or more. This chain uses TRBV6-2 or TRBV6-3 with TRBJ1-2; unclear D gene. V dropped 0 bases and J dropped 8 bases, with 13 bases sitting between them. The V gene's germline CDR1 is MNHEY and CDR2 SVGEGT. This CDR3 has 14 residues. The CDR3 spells CASSYSILSYGYTF. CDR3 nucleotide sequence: TGTGCCAGCAGTTACTCGATACTTTCATACGGCTACACCTTC.

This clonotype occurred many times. The CDR3 DNA reads TGTGCCAGCAGTGAAGGATTCGGGGGCTCTGGAAACACCATATATTTT. It encodes CASSEGFGGSGNTIYF. The chain has TRBV6-1 and TRBJ1-3; perhaps TRBD1 as D (5 bases). V shed 1 base and J shed 0 bases, with 10 bases lying between them. Germline CDR1 is MNHNS and CDR2 is SASEGT. This CDR3 contains 16 residues.

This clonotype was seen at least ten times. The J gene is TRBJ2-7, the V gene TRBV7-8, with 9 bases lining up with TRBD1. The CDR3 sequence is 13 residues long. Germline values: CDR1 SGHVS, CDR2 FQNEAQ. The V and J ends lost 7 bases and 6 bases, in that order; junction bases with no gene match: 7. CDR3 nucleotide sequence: TGTGCCAGCATCCACGGGACAGGGTTCGAGCAGTACTTC. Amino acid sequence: CASIHGTGFEQYF. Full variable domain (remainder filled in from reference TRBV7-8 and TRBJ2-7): GAGVSQSPRYKVAKRGQDVALRCDPISGHVSLFWYQQALGQGPEFLTYFQNEAQLDKSGLPSDRFFAERPEGSVSTLKIQRTQQEDSAVYLCASIHGTGFEQYFGPGTRLTVT.

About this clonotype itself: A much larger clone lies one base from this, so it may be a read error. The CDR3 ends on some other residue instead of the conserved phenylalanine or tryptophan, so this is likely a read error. The CDR3 reads CASSEQGDGYTL. DNA of the CDR3: TGTGCCAGCAGTGAGCAGGGTGATGGCTACACCCTC. V is TRBV2 and J is TRBJ1-2, with D possibly matching TRBD1 (5 bases). CDR1 and CDR2 (germline): SNHLY, FYNNEI. This CDR3 comprises 12 residues. V was cut by 3 bases and J by 6 bases, with 8 bases left in between.

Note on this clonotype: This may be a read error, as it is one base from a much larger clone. CDR3 nucleotides: TGTGCCGGCAGCCCTAATACACCTGAGCAGTTCTTC. Its protein product is CAGSPNTPEQFF. The rearrangement joins TRBV7-2 to TRBJ2-1; the D is unclear. The CDR3 spans 12 residues. Germline V gene lookup returns CDR1 SGHTA and CDR2 FQGNSA. Complete variable domain (other parts from reference TRBV7-2 and TRBJ2-1): GAGVSQSPSNKVTEKGKDVELRCDPISGHTALYWYRQSLGQGLEFLIYFQGNSAPDKSGLPSDRFSAERTGGSVSTLTIQRTQQEDSAVYLCAGSPNTPEQFFGPGTRLTVL.

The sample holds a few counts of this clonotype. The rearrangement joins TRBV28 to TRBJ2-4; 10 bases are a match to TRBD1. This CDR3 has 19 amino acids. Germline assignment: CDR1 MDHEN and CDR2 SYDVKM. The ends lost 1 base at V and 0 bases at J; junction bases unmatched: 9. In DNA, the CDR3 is TGTGCCAGCAGTTTATTGACAGGGGGCGGCGGTGCAGCCAAAAACATTCAGTACTTC. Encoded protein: CASSLLTGGGGAAKNIQYF.

CDR3 protein: CSARERGGTNTGELFF. CDR3 in DNA: TGCAGTGCTAGAGAACGCGGGGGTACGAACACCGGGGAGCTGTTTTTT. The V gene is TRBV20-1, the J gene TRBJ2-2, with 7 positions matching TRBD2. Trimming cost V 0 bases and J 0 bases; bases outside gene matches: 4. Per germline, CDR1 DFQATT and CDR2 SNEGSKA (reference sequence). The CDR3 extends over 16 amino acids.